One sample yielded the 7 T cell receptor beta chains listed below, sequenced in a study of early T cells in non-severe SARS-CoV-2 infection (dated by TCRdb to the early 2020s). Library construction relied on 5' RACE. The reads were generated on a NextSeq 500. The raw public reads went through TCRdb reprocessing: fastp at Q25, MiXCR clone calling, in-frame beta chains kept. CDR3 protein duplicates are merged, each entry listing the most common genes and DNA. Counted in this sample were some 30,000 distinct CDR3 sequences; under 5.5% of them appeared once. The ten largest clones capture about 7.9% of the sample. The sequencing input was whole blood. The source is an adult who was a healthcare worker with PCR-confirmed SARS-CoV-2 infection or an uninfected control (not recorded which).

This chain connects TRBV12-3 or TRBV12-4 to TRBJ2-1, with 11 bases that match TRBD2. V lost 3 bases, J lost 7 bases, and 5 bases stayed unmatched. The CDR3 runs 15 residues. CDR3 sequence: CASSLWLAGGNEQFF. As DNA, the CDR3 is TGTGCCAGCAGTTTGTGGCTAGCGGGGGGAAATGAGCAGTTCTTC.

There are many counts of this clonotype. The CDR3 DNA reads as TGTGCCAGCAGAAAACCATGGACTAGCGGGGGGTACTACAATGAGCAGTTCTTC. As protein: CASRKPWTSGGYYNEQFF. The V call is TRBV28, the J call TRBJ2-1; 14 positions agree with TRBD2. J gave up 3 bases and V 6 bases, and 10 bases lay outside the gene matches. Germline V gene lookup returns CDR1 MDHEN and CDR2 SYDVKM. There are 18 residues in the CDR3.

Many counts were recorded for this clonotype. This chain uses TRBV18 with TRBJ1-6, with 9 nucleotides matching TRBD1. The J segment lost 8 bases and the V segment lost 3 bases, leaving 2 bases of the junction unmatched. Germline loops: CDR1 KGHSH, CDR2 LQKENI. This CDR3 is 14 amino acids long. The CDR3, as DNA: TGTGCCAGCTCACCGGACAGGGGCGATTCACCCCTCCACTTT. It yields the protein CASSPDRGDSPLHF.

This clonotype was seen many times. The genes are TRBV29-1 and TRBJ1-1, with D perhaps TRBD1 (6 bases). Germline CDR1 SQVTM, CDR2 ANQGSEA. The CDR3 sequence is 13 residues long. Deletions cut 8 bases from V and 1 base from J, with 14 bases between. This CDR3 reads CSSKGHSNTEAFF. The CDR3 bases are TGCAGCTCAAAGGGACATTCGAACACTGAAGCTTTCTTT.

This clonotype was counted ten times or more. This chain connects TRBV9 to TRBJ2-5; TRBD1 might be the D (5 bases). Trimming took 0 bases from V and 4 from J, leaving 7 bases between them. This CDR3 has 13 amino acids. Per germline, CDR1 SGDLS and CDR2 YYNGEE. The CDR3 sequence is CASSVDQGETQYF. CDR3 DNA: TGTGCCAGCAGCGTAGATCAGGGAGAGACCCAGTACTTC.

This clonotype turned up a few times. V is TRBV10-2 and J is TRBJ2-2; 9 bases map to TRBD1. The ends lost 6 bases at V and 6 bases at J; junction bases unmatched: 8. This CDR3 spans 15 amino acids. CDR1 and CDR2 from the germline V gene are WSHSY and SAAADI. In DNA, the CDR3 is TGCGCCAGCAGCCAGGACGGGACAGGGTCCGGGGAGCTGTTTTTT. It is translated as CASSQDGTGSGELFF.

The chain links TRBV7-2 to TRBJ2-3; 10 bases match TRBD2. Trimming at V came to 0 bases and at J to 5 bases, leaving 2 bases not matched to a gene. Germline lookup yields CDR1 SGHTA and CDR2 FQGNSA. This CDR3 comprises 15 residues. In nucleotides, the CDR3 is TGTGCCAGCAGCTTAGCACTAGCGGGACAAGATACGCAGTATTTT. Translation gives CASSLALAGQDTQYF.